This T cell receptor (beta chain) was captured in a study of CD8 T cells in ankylosing spondylitis listed by TCRdb under 2017. Some background on the complete study: T cell receptor beta repertoires were profiled in healthy donors and ankylosing spondylitis patients so that disease-linked TCR variants could be found. Peripheral blood samples were taken, and synovial fluid was additionally collected from ankylosing spondylitis patients. The full study cohort was made up of approximately 24 ankylosing spondylitis patients and about a hundred healthy donors. The paper's findings and limits, for the study overall: Blood from ankylosing spondylitis patients appeared to be characterized by a TCR beta motif made up of several highly homologous amino acid variants. Some of the motif variants had been reported before in the synovial fluid and blood of reactive arthritis patients, a finding that suggests common disease-initiation mechanisms. The disease-linked clones were reported as significantly enriched in matched synovial fluid samples from ankylosing spondylitis patients. The disease-linked clones had a CD8+ phenotype and were found at relatively low frequencies in peripheral blood.

On this clonotype itself: Its antigen is unknown. No much larger clone exists at a distance of one base, and base qualities are not known.

Sequencing relied on an Illumina HiSeq 2500. TCR beta libraries were prepared by quantitative 5'-RACE with molecular barcodes. The original methods were these. To identify disease-linked TCR variants, a new computational method was used, one built on a probabilistic model of VDJ rearrangement. TCRdb redid the processing of the public reads, applying fastp at Q25 and MiXCR, and retained in-frame beta chains. Every CDR3 protein is listed once, alongside the most common genes and DNA of its rows. Clone size and V and J calls follow TCRdb, not the original study. The sample contains fewer than 650,000 distinct CDR3 sequences, about 12% of them found a single time. Approximately 6.3% of the sample is in the top ten clones. Reading the germline V gene gives CDR1 SGHTA and CDR2 FQGNSA. The V end loses 1 base and the J end loses 4 bases, and a stretch of 8 bases separates them. The CDR3, from cysteine to valine, totals 13 residues. The retained sequence is limited to the CDR3, 39 bases, with the frame set at the first base.

The chain joins TRBV7-2 to TRBJ2-7; the D gene remains uncertain. Sequencing input: blood, either unsorted or a sorted T cell fraction (not recorded which). This TCR derives from a male donor with ankylosing spondylitis. The CDR3 region has the sequence CASSLGPRYEQYV. The nucleotides are TGTGCCAGCAGCTTAGGACCGCGGTACGAGCAGTACGTC.